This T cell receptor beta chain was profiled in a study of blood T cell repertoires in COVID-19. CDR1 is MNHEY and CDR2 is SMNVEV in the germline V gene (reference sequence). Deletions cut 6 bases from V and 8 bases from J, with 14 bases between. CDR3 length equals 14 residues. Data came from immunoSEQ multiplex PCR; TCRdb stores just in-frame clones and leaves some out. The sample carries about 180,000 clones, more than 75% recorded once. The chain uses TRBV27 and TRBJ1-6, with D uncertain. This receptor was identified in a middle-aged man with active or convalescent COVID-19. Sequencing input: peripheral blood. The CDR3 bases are TGTGCCAGCAGGTTGAGGGCCCGGGATTCACCCCTCCACTTT. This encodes CASRLRARDSPLHF.